The rows below give T cell receptor beta chains drawn from one sample of a study of CD8+ T cells in alopecia areata. The assay was immunoSEQ multiplex PCR, and TCRdb's table has in-frame clones only and misses some. The sample has around 270,000 clones; about three fifths are singletons. The source material was CD4+ T cells sorted from blood, sampled at week 24, from a patient treated with tofacitinib. The receptors come from a human donor with alopecia areata. Each CDR3 is given with its conserved first and last residue. The D gene is left open where the match is weak. The listing skips clone size in some rows; elsewhere it reads once, few, many or a size class.

j_gene,d_gene,v_gene,abundance,CDR3aa,CDR3nt
TRBJ1-2,TRBD1,TRBV2,NA,CASSKDRGPYGYTF,TGTGCCAGCAGTAAGGACAGGGGACCCTATGGCTACACCTTC
TRBJ1-6,NA,TRBV30,NA,CAWIPAPYNSPLHF,TGTGCCTGGATCCCGGCTCCCTATAATTCACCCCTCCACTTT
TRBJ2-4,NA,TRBV15,few,CATSGTLGAKNIQYF,TGTGCCACCAGCGGGACCTTAGGGGCCAAAAACATTCAGTACTTC
TRBJ2-1,TRBD2,TRBV15,NA,CAPGLAGGRDNEQFF,TGTGCCCCCGGACTAGCGGGGGGGCGGGACAATGAGCAGTTCTTC
TRBJ2-7,NA,TRBV30,NA,CAWSVRRGDEQYF,TGTGCCTGGAGTGTACGGAGAGGGGATGAGCAGTACTTC
TRBJ2-1,TRBD1,TRBV4-1,NA,CASSVTGTGVDTISYNEQFF,TGCGCCAGCAGCGTCACCGGGACAGGGGTTGATACGATCTCCTACAATGAGCAGTTCTTC
TRBJ2-7,TRBD1,TRBV6-5,NA,CASKPTGRVSYEQYF,TGTGCCAGCAAACCGACAGGGCGTGTTTCCTACGAGCAGTACTTC
TRBJ2-1,TRBD1,TRBV4-2,NA,CASSRDRGAGEQFF,TGTGCCAGCAGCCGGGACAGGGGGGCAGGTGAGCAGTTCTTC
TRBJ2-3,NA,TRBV7-8,NA,CASVKTLQDTQYF,TGTGCCAGCGTCAAGACTCTCCAGGATACGCAGTATTTT
TRBJ2-7,NA,TRBV18,NA,CASSPSQGIQEQYF,TGTGCCAGCTCACCGTCACAGGGAATCCAAGAGCAGTACTTC
TRBJ2-3,NA,TRBV30,few,CAWSGLAGTDTQYF,TGTGCCTGGAGTGGGTTAGCGGGCACAGATACGCAGTATTTT
TRBJ2-7,TRBD1,TRBV5-1,NA,CASSWDRGIEQYF,TGCGCCAGCAGCTGGGACAGGGGAATCGAGCAGTACTTC
TRBJ2-3,NA,TRBV7-8,NA,CASSLRLDSTSDTQYF,TGTGCCAGCAGCTTGCGATTGGACTCCACATCGGATACGCAGTATTTT
TRBJ1-2,NA,TRBV29-1,few,CSVVVQGPNYGYTF,TGCAGCGTTGTGGTACAGGGTCCTAACTATGGCTACACCTTC
TRBJ2-3,TRBD2,TRBV27,NA,CASSLMVGTSGGAINTQYF,TGTGCCAGCAGCCTGATGGTTGGGACTAGCGGGGGGGCCATAAATACGCAGTATTTT
TRBJ1-2,NA,TRBV7-2,NA,CASSLGTSYGYTF,TGTGCCAGCAGCTTAGGGACCAGCTATGGCTACACCTTC
TRBJ1-5,NA,TRBV10-3,NA,CASGLVPRAYQPQHF,TGTGCCAGCGGGTTGGTCCCCAGGGCATACCAGCCCCAGCATTTT
TRBJ2-1,NA,TRBV15,few,CATSRGSDAYNEQFF,TGTGCCACCAGCAGAGGCTCGGACGCCTACAATGAGCAGTTCTTC
TRBJ1-2,NA,TRBV5-4,NA,CASFRRGEGLSQGYTF,TGTGCCAGTTTTAGGAGGGGCGAGGGGTTGAGTCAAGGCTACACCTTC
TRBJ1-1,NA,TRBV5-1,few,CASSLSASAVNTEAFF,TGCGCCAGCAGCTTGTCAGCGAGTGCGGTGAACACTGAAGCTTTCTTT
TRBJ1-5,NA,TRBV15,NA,CATSRAGINQPQHF,TGTGCCACCAGCAGAGCTGGGATTAATCAGCCCCAGCATTTT
TRBJ1-1,NA,TRBV6-6,NA,CASSVGDTEAFF,TGTGCCAGCAGTGTGGGGGACACTGAAGCTTTCTTT
TRBJ1-2,NA,TRBV4-2,NA,CASSQDRTIEVGSANYGYTF,TGTGCCAGCAGCCAAGACAGGACCATTGAAGTGGGGTCAGCTAACTATGGCTACACCTTC
TRBJ2-5,NA,TRBV20-1,NA,CSTGKGETQYF,TGCAGCACAGGGAAGGGAGAGACCCAGTACTTC
TRBJ1-4,NA,TRBV30,NA,CAWKRYRSNEKLFF,TGTGCCTGGAAAAGGTACAGAAGTAATGAAAAACTGTTTTTT
TRBJ1-2,NA,TRBV5-4,NA,CASSSDSYPEGYTF,TGTGCCAGCAGCTCAGACAGCTACCCGGAAGGCTACACCTTC
TRBJ1-5,NA,TRBV30,NA,CAWSGKDSSNQPQHF,TGTGCCTGGAGTGGGAAGGACAGTAGCAATCAGCCCCAGCATTTT
TRBJ2-5,TRBD2,TRBV30,NA,CAWSPGTSVEETQYF,TGTGCCTGGAGCCCCGGGACTAGCGTCGAAGAGACCCAGTACTTC
TRBJ2-5,TRBD2,TRBV5-1,NA,CASSAGGVETQYF,TGCGCCAGCAGTGCGGGGGGCGTCGAGACCCAGTACTTC
TRBJ2-5,NA,TRBV27,NA,CASSRGPGETQYF,TGTGCCAGCAGTCGGGGGCCGGGGGAGACCCAGTACTTC
TRBJ1-2,TRBD1,TRBV19,few,CASSRDRGNYGYTF,TGTGCCAGTAGCAGGGACAGGGGGAACTATGGCTACACCTTC